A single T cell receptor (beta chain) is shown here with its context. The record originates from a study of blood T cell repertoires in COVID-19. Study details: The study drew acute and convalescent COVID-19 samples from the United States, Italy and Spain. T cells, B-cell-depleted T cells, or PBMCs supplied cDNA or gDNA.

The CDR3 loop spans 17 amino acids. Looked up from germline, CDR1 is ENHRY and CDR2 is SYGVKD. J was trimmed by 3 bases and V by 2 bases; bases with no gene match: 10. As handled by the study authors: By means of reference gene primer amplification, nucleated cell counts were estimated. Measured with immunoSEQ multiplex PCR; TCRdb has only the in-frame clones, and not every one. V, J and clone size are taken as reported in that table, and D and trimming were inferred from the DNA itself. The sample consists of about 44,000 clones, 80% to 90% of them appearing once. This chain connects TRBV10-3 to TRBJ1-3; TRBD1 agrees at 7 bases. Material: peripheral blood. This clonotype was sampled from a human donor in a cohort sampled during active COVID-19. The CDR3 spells CAISEKLGQNIGNTIYF. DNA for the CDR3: TGTGCCATCAGTGAGAAGTTGGGACAGAATATTGGAAACACCATATATTTT.